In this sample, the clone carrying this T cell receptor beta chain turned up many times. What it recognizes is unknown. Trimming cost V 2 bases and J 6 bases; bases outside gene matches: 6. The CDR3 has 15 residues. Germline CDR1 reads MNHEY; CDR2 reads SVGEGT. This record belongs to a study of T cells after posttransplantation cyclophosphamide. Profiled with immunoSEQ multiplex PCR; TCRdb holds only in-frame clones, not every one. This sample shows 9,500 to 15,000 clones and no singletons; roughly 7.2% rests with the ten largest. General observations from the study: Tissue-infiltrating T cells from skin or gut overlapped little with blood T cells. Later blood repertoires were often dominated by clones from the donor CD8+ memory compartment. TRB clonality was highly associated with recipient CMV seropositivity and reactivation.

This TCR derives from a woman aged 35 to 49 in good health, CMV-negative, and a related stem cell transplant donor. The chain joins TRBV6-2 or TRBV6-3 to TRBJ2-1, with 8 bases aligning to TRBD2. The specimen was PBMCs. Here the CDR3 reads CASSYQSGSSNEQFF. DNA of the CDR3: TGTGCCAGCAGTTACCAGAGCGGGAGTAGCAATGAGCAGTTCTTC.